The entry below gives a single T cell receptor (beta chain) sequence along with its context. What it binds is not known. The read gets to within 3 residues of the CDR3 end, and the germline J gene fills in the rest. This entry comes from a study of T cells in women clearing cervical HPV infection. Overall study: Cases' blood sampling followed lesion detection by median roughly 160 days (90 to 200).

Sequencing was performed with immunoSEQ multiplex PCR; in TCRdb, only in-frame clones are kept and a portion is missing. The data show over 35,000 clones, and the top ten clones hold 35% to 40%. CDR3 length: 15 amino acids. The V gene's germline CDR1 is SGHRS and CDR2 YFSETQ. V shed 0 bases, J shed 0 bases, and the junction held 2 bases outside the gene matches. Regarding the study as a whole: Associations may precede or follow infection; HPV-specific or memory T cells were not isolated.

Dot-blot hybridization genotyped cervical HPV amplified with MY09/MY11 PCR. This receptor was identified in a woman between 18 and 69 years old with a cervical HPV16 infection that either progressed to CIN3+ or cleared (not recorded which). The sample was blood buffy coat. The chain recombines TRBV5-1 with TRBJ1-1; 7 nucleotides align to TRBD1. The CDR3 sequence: CASSLGGTVNTEAFF. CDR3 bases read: TGCGCCAGCAGCTTGGGGGGGACAGTGAACACTGAA.